Listed below are T cell receptor beta chains from one sample, sequenced in a study of cytomegalovirus exposure and HLA in healthy donors. TCRdb's table, derived via immunoSEQ multiplex PCR, lists solely in-frame clones and lacks some. The sample contains about 86,000 clones, just over 70% of which appear only once. Material: PBMCs. These receptors were obtained from a man between 60 and 70 years old in good health and CMV-seronegative. Each CDR3 is given with its conserved first and last residue. A D gene is named only where the DNA matches it firmly. Part of the rows lack a size; the others show once, few, many or a class for expanded clones.

J gene | clone size | V gene | D gene | CDR3 DNA | CDR3 protein
TRBJ1-4 | NA | TRBV7-2 | NA | TGTGCCAGCAGCTTAAGGAGAAGGGGTGAAAAACTGTTTTTT | CASSLRRRGEKLFF
TRBJ1-4 | NA | TRBV6-5 | NA | TGTGCCAGCAGTTCCAATCAGCTGACGGGTAGAGAAAAACTGTTTTTT | CASSSNQLTGREKLFF
TRBJ2-5 | NA | TRBV5-6 | NA | TGTGCCAGCAGCTTGTCCACGGTTGCTAGAGAGACCCAGTACTTC | CASSLSTVARETQYF
TRBJ2-7 | NA | TRBV4-1 | NA | TGCGCCAGCAGCCAAGTCCAGGGCTACGAGCAGTACTTC | CASSQVQGYEQYF
TRBJ2-3 | NA | TRBV19 | NA | TGTGCCAGTAGGCGCGTCGGGCGGGACACAGATACGCAGTATTTT | CASRRVGRDTDTQYF
TRBJ2-5 | NA | TRBV27 | NA | TGTGCCAGCAGTAACCCGGGGGAGACCCAGTACTTC | CASSNPGETQYF
TRBJ2-3 | NA | TRBV18 | TRBD1 | TGTGCCAGCTCACCAGGCGGGACAGGGGGCACAGATACGCAGTATTTT | CASSPGGTGGTDTQYF
TRBJ2-3 | NA | TRBV7-2 | NA | TGTGCCAGCAGCGACCAAGCGGGTGGAGACACAGATACGCAGTATTTT | CASSDQAGGDTDTQYF
TRBJ1-2 | few | TRBV7-9 | TRBD1 | TGTGCCAGCCGAGGACAGGGGAGAAATGGCTACACCTTC | CASRGQGRNGYTF
TRBJ1-2 | NA | TRBV7-8 | TRBD1 | TGTGCCAGCAGCCCGACAGGGTTTGACTATGGCTACACCTTC | CASSPTGFDYGYTF